What follows describes a single TCR beta chain. The antigen remains undetermined. These data are taken from a study of T cells in Graves' hyperthyroidism and ophthalmopathy. A Clinical Activity Score of at least 3, a NOSPECS grade of at least 4 and a duration under 3 months were recorded in the ophthalmopathy patients. The diagnoses drew upon clinical symptoms, serum thyroxine and TRAb, thyroid ultrasound and orbital computed tomography. What was amplified from RNA transcripts were TCR beta CDR3 regions. First-round RT-PCR targeting the TCR CDR3 was performed with the HTBI primer set. MiXCR was run by TCRdb on the multiplex PCR reads, yielding one entry per CDR3 protein. This sample has 450,000 to 500,000 distinct CDR3 sequences, with around a fifth found just once. The CDR3 runs 16 residues. The trim removed 1 base at V and 4 bases at J, leaving 5 bases unmatched. The germline CDR1 and CDR2 sequences are SGDLS and YYNGEE.

Overall study findings and caveats: Blood samples included most of the expanded thyroid clonotypes exceeding 0.001.

Sequencing was done on a sample of blood. This clonotype was obtained from an older woman with Graves' ophthalmopathy. The genes are TRBV9 and TRBJ2-1; 10 bases are shared with TRBD2. CDR3 sequence: CASSVPSGREYNEQFF. The CDR3 DNA reads as TGTGCCAGCAGCGTACCAAGCGGGAGGGAATACAATGAGCAGTTCTTC.